These T cell receptor beta chains were read from a single sample in a study of T cell responses to AZD1222 COVID-19 vaccine. This table comes from immunoSEQ multiplex PCR, and its TCRdb copy is limited to in-frame clones, with some not included. The sample lists around 120,000 clones, about 90% occurring once. Sequenced material: peripheral blood, taken on day 0 of AZD1222 vaccination. These receptors all come from an adult in good health. CDR3s include the opening cysteine and the closing phenylalanine or tryptophan. A D gene is named only where the DNA matches it firmly. The size entry is marked missing in some rows and otherwise reads once, few, many or a size class.

j_gene	abundance	d_gene	v_gene	len	CDR3nt	CDR3aa
TRBJ1-1	.	TRBD1	TRBV18	15	TGTGCCAGCTCACCCTCTGGGGGACAGGGCCGTGAAGCTTTCTTT	CASSPSGGQGREAFF
TRBJ1-5	.	.	TRBV19	14	TGTGCCAGTAGTATTGTGGCACTTAATCAGCCCCAGCATTTT	CASSIVALNQPQHF
TRBJ1-2	once	TRBD1	TRBV6-1	13	TGTGCCAGCAGTGAAGCCGGGACAGGCGGCTACACCTTC	CASSEAGTGGYTF
TRBJ1-2	once	TRBD1	TRBV2	17	TGTGCCAGCAGTGAAAGGACAGGGCGGTTGACTAACTATGGCTACACCTTC	CASSERTGRLTNYGYTF
TRBJ1-1	.	TRBD1	TRBV5-8	13	TGTGCCAGCAGCTGGGACAGGGGACCTCGAGCTTTCTTT	CASSWDRGPRAFF
TRBJ1-6	.	TRBD1	TRBV2	13	TGTGCCAGCAAAGGACAGGGTCATTCACCCCTCCACTTT	CASKGQGHSPLHF
TRBJ2-1	.	TRBD2	TRBV24-1	17	TGTGCCACCAGTGATCGCCGACTAGCGGGAGGATGGGATGAGCAGTTCTTC	CATSDRRLAGGWDEQFF
TRBJ2-2	.	.	TRBV25-1	13	TGTGCCAGCAGTGATTTGGCGGCCAGGGAGCTGTTTTTT	CASSDLAARELFF
TRBJ1-2	.	TRBD1	TRBV29-1	16	TGCAGCGTTGAAGATTGGGTTACAGGGGCCAACTATGGCTACACCTTC	CSVEDWVTGANYGYTF
TRBJ1-2	.	.	TRBV19	13	TGTGCCAGTAGTATGCCGGGAAACTATGGCTACACCTTC	CASSMPGNYGYTF
TRBJ2-2	.	.	TRBV6-4	14	TGTGCCAGCAGTGAATACCAGAACACCGGGGAGCTGTTTTTT	CASSEYQNTGELFF
TRBJ1-2	once	.	TRBV7-9	13	TGTGCCAGCAGCTTGGATTATGACGCGGATGTGCCCTTC	CASSLDYDADVPF
TRBJ2-7	.	.	TRBV7-3	15	TGTGCCAGCAGTTCCGCCGGGACGGGGCCCTACGAGCAGTACTTC	CASSSAGTGPYEQYF
TRBJ1-4	.	.	TRBV15	13	TGTGCCACCAGCGGCCACCCTAATGAAAAACTGTTTTTT	CATSGHPNEKLFF
TRBJ1-1	.	.	TRBV28	14	TGTGCCAGCAGCCGGGTGGCCATGAACACTGAAGCTTTCTTT	CASSRVAMNTEAFF
TRBJ1-5	few	.	TRBV19	15	TGTGCCAGTAGTATAGCGGCGGGGCCCAATCAGCCCCAGCATTTT	CASSIAAGPNQPQHF
TRBJ2-5	.	.	TRBV12-5	15	TGTGCTAGTGGTCTCCAGGGACCGTACCAAGAGACCCAGTACTTC	CASGLQGPYQETQYF